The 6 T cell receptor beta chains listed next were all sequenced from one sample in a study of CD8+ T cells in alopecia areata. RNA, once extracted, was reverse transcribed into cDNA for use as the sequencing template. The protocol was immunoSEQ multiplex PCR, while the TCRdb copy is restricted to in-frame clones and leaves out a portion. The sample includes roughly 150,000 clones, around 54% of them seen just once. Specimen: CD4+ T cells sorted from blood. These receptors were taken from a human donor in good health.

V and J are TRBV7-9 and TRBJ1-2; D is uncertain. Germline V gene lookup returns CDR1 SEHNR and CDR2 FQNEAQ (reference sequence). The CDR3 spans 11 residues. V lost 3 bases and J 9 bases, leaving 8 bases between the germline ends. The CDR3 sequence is CASSFEDRYTF. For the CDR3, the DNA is TGTGCCAGCAGCTTTGAGGATCGCTACACCTTC.

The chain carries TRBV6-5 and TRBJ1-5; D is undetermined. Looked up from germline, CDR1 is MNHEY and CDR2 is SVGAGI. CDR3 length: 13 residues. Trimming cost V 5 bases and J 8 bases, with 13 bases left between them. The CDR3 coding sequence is TGTGCCAGCAGTCCGGGTGCGATGAAGCCCCAGCATTTT. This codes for CASSPGAMKPQHF.

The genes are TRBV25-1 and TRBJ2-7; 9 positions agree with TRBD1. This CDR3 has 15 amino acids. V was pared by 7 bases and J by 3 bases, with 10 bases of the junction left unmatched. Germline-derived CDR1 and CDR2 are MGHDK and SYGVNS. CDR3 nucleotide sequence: TGTGCCAGCACTTCCACAGGGGGCCTAAACTACGAGCAGTACTTC. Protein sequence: CASTSTGGLNYEQYF.

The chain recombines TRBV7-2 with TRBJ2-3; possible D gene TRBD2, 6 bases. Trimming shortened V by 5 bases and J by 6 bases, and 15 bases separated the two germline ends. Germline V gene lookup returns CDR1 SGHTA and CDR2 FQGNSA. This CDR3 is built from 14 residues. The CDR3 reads CASSPRGKLDTQYF. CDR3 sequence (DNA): TGTGCCAGCAGCCCACGGGGGAAGTTGGATACGCAGTATTTT.

The CDR3 loop reads CASSTGLYGYTF. The CDR3 region has the DNA TGTGCCTCGTCGACAGGGCTCTATGGCTACACCTTC. This sequence joins TRBV30 and TRBJ1-2, with 7 bases that match TRBD1. Germline V gene lookup returns CDR1 GTSNPN and CDR2 SVGIG (reference sequence). The CDR3 has 12 amino acids. The junction had 6 bases not matched to a gene; V was cut back by 7 bases and J by 4 bases.

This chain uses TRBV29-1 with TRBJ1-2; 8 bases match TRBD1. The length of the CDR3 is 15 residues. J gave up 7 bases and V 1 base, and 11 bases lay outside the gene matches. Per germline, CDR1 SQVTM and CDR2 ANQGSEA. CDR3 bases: TGCAGCGTTGAAGGAGTTTCGGGACAGGCTTCTGGCTACACCTTC. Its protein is CSVEGVSGQASGYTF.